The rows below give T cell receptor beta chains drawn from one sample of a study of identifying expanded T cells in peripheral blood. Sequencing used immunoSEQ multiplex PCR; TCRdb keeps in-frame clones, though not all of them. The table has 60,000 to 70,000 clones, around 83% seen once. The sequencing sample was made of blood. These receptors all stem from a person between 18 and 70 years old in good health. Both conserved end residues are part of each CDR3.

CDR3 protein: CASSLIVGYTF
V gene: TRBV7-9

CDR3 protein: CASSSGTNSPLHF
V gene: TRBV18

CDR3 protein: CASSLVSGNHEQYF
V gene: TRBV28

CDR3 protein: CASSPPNPHENTEAFF
V gene: TRBV18

CDR3 protein: CASSFTLRGEAFF
V gene: TRBV7-8

CDR3 protein: CASSQGTGGGSNTF
V gene: TRBV4-1

CDR3 protein: CAWSAGLAGGEQFF
V gene: TRBV30

CDR3 protein: CASSPYNEQFF
V gene: TRBV6-5

CDR3 protein: CASSVTGEGEQFF
V gene: TRBV7-2

CDR3 protein: CASSTRVSHGYTF
V gene: TRBV6-1

CDR3 protein: CASSGRQGRGREEQFF
V gene: TRBV6-1

CDR3 protein: CASRGNTGELFF
V gene: TRBV25-1

CDR3 protein: CATLPPGRMNTEAFF
V gene: TRBV19

CDR3 protein: CASSPGVNNEKLFF
V gene: TRBV5-1

CDR3 protein: CASRSRGNTEAFF
V gene: TRBV6-1

CDR3 protein: CASSQVRAGGETQYF
V gene: TRBV4-1

CDR3 protein: CAWSTPGTSGNRELFF
V gene: TRBV30

CDR3 protein: CASSYNPRGSYNEQFF
V gene: TRBV7-3

CDR3 protein: CASSLTEGSHTEAFF
V gene: TRBV5-1

CDR3 protein: CAWSVLPTSGKFYEQYF
V gene: TRBV30

CDR3 protein: CASGSLAGGEQYF
V gene: TRBV12-5

CDR3 protein: CASAMVSNEQFF
V gene: TRBV11-3

CDR3 protein: CASSSRGRSADTQYF
V gene: TRBV2

CDR3 protein: CASTPGQVPYEQYF
V gene: TRBV6-6

CDR3 protein: CASRKKFRDSAYEQYF
V gene: TRBV5-5

CDR3 protein: CASSPRQGMNTEAFF
V gene: TRBV18

CDR3 protein: CASSISLGHEYGYTF
V gene: TRBV19

CDR3 protein: CASSQEFAPGRGNEQFF
V gene: TRBV4-3

CDR3 protein: CASSLDLAGETQYF
V gene: TRBV9

CDR3 protein: CASSLAGVDNQPQHF
V gene: TRBV5-4

CDR3 protein: CASSPGGNQPQHF
V gene: TRBV5-1

CDR3 protein: CASSGWTNTEAFF
V gene: TRBV25-1

CDR3 protein: CASSYSGHGQETQYF
V gene: TRBV6-5

CDR3 protein: CASSLTGSTDTQYF
V gene: TRBV27

CDR3 protein: CASSYDRDSGNTIYF
V gene: TRBV2

CDR3 protein: CASSARQGFDEQYF
V gene: TRBV18

CDR3 protein: CASSWRGEAFF
V gene: TRBV5-5

CDR3 protein: CASSIDLQGGYNEQFF
V gene: TRBV19

CDR3 protein: CASSLSDSRGEGYTF
V gene: TRBV13

CDR3 protein: CASSSRGLAGGAGNNEQFF
V gene: TRBV5-5

CDR3 protein: CSARLYEQYF
V gene: TRBV20-1

CDR3 protein: CASSLRLAGATDTQYF
V gene: TRBV7-2

CDR3 protein: CASSETRRAVEQYF
V gene: TRBV6-1

CDR3 protein: CASSSYRAQPQHF
V gene: TRBV7-2

CDR3 protein: CSVEIPGQGNTGELFF
V gene: TRBV29-1

CDR3 protein: CASSPGRTPNTGELFF
V gene: TRBV5-4

CDR3 protein: CSVEPGRAADNQPQHF
V gene: TRBV29-1

CDR3 protein: CASRGQGAVGYTF
V gene: TRBV2

CDR3 protein: CASSLVGMNYGYTF
V gene: TRBV5-4

CDR3 protein: CASSFDRGNTEAFF
V gene: TRBV28

CDR3 protein: CAWASGGAGPNSPLHF
V gene: TRBV30

CDR3 protein: CSVRTSGGSDTQYF
V gene: TRBV29-1

CDR3 protein: CASSLDRGGTDTQYF
V gene: TRBV2